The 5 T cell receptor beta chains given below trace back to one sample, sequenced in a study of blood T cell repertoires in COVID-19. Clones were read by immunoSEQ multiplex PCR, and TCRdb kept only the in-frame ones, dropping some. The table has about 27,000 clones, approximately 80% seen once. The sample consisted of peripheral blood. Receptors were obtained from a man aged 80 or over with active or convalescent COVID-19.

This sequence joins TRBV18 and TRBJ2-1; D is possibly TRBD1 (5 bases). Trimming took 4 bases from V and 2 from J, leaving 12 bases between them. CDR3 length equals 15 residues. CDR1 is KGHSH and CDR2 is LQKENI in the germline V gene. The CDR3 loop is CASSLRLGAYNEQFF. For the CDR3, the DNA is TGTGCCAGCTCACTACGTCTAGGGGCCTACAATGAGCAGTTCTTC.

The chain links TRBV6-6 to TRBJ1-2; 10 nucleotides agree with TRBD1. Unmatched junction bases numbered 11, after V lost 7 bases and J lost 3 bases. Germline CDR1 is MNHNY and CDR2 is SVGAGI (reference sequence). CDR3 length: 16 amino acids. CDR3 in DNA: TGTGCCAGCACCCTGACAGGGGGCGCCGGGGACTATGGCTACACCTTC. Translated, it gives CASTLTGGAGDYGYTF.

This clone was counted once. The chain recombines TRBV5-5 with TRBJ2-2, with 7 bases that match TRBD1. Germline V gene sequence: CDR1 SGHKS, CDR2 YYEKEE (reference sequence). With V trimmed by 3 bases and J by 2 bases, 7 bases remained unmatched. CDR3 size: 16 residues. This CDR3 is CASSSVGQVNTGELFF. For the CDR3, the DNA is TGTGCCAGCAGCTCGGTAGGACAGGTTAACACCGGGGAGCTGTTTTTT.

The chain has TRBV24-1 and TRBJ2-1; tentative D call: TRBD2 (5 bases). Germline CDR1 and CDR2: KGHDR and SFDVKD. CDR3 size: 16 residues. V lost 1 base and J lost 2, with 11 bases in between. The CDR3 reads CATSDFLANAYNEQFF. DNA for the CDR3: TGTGCCACCAGTGATTTTCTAGCCAATGCCTACAATGAGCAGTTCTTC.

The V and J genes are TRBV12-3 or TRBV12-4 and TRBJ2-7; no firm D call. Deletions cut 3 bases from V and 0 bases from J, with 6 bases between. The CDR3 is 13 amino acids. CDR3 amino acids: CASSFYYSYEQYF. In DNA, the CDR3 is TGTGCCAGCAGTTTCTACTACTCCTACGAGCAGTACTTC.